This note documents a single T cell receptor beta chain sequence. Its antigen is unidentified. This CDR3 contains 12 residues. Trimming stripped 1 base from V and 2 bases from J, with 3 bases between. From germline, CDR1 is SGHRS and CDR2 YFSETQ. The sample originates from a study of cytomegalovirus exposure and HLA in healthy donors. General study results and limits: Most CMV-associated TCR beta chains were later found to appear HLA-restricted. A later analysis associated some 16,000 TCR beta sequences with HLA alleles at a 0.05 false discovery rate.

The PCR had 60 Vbeta and 13 Jbeta primers. Produced via immunoSEQ multiplex PCR; TCRdb's table is partial and in-frame only. The sample carries tens of thousands of clones, 80% recorded once. The material sequenced was PBMCs. The receptor's source is a woman between 50 and 59 years old in good health and CMV-seropositive. The chain has TRBV5-1 and TRBJ2-5; D gene uncertain. The CDR3 here is CASSLTQETQYF. The CDR3 DNA reads as TGCGCCAGCAGCTTGACTCAAGAGACCCAGTACTTC.